The text below deals with one TCR beta chain. This record comes from a study of T-cell reconstitution after alpha-beta-depleted transplantation in children. The CDR3 length is 13 residues. Per germline, CDR1 SEHNR and CDR2 FQNEAQ (reference sequence). With 2 bases removed from V and 9 bases from J, the gap between germline ends came to 10 bases. As it was prepared, the TCRbeta library received unique molecular identifiers. TCRdb passed the PCR reads through MiXCR, listing each CDR3 protein once. The sample lists about 610,000 distinct CDR3 sequences, roughly a tenth occurring once. This TCR was sampled from a human donor who donated a stem cell graft to a child with acute myeloid leukemia. The genes are TRBV7-9 and TRBJ2-2; D gene ambiguous. Sample: PBMCs from the stem cell graft donor, taken from the stem cell graft. The CDR3 loop reads CASSLPAKRELFF. The CDR3 DNA reads TGTGCCAGCAGCTTACCGGCCAAGAGGGAGCTGTTTTTT.